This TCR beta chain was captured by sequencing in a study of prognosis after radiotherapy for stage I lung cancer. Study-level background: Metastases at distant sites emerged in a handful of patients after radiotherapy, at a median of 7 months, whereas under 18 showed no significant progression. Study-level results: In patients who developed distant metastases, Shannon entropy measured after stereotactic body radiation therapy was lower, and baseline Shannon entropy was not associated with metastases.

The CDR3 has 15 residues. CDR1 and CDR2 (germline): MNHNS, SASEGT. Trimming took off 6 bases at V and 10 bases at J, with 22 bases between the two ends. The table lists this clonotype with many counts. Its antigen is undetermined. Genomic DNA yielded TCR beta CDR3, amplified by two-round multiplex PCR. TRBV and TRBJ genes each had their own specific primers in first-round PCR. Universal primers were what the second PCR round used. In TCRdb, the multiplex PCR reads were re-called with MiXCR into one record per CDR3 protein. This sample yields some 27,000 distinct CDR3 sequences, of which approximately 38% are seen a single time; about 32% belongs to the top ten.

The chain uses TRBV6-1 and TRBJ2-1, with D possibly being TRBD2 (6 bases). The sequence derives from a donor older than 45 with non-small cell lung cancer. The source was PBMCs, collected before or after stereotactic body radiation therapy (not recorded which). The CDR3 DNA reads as TGTGCCAGCAGCGACGCCGGGAGAGCCTTCGGAGAGCAGTTCTTC. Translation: CASSDAGRAFGEQFF.